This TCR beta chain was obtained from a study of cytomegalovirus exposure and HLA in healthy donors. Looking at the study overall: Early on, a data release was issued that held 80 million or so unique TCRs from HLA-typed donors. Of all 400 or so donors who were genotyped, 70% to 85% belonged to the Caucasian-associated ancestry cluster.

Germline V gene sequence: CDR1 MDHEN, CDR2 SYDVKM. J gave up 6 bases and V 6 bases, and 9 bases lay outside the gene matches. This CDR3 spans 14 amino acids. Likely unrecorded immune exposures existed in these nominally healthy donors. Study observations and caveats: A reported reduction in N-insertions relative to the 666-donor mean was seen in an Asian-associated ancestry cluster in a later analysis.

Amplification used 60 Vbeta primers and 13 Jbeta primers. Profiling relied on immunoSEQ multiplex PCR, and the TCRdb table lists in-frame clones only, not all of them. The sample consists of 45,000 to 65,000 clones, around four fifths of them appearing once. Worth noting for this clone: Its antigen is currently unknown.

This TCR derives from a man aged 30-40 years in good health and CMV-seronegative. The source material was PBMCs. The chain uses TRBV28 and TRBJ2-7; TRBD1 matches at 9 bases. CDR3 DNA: TGTGCCAGCAGGGGGGGACAGGGTCTCCGCGAGCAGTACTTC. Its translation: CASRGGQGLREQYF. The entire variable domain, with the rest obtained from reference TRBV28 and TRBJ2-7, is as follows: DVKVTQSSRYLVKRTGEKVFLECVQDMDHENMFWYRQDPGLGLRLIYFSYDVKMKEKGDIPEGYSVSREKKERFSLILESASTNQTSMYLCASRGGQGLREQYFGPGTRLTVT.